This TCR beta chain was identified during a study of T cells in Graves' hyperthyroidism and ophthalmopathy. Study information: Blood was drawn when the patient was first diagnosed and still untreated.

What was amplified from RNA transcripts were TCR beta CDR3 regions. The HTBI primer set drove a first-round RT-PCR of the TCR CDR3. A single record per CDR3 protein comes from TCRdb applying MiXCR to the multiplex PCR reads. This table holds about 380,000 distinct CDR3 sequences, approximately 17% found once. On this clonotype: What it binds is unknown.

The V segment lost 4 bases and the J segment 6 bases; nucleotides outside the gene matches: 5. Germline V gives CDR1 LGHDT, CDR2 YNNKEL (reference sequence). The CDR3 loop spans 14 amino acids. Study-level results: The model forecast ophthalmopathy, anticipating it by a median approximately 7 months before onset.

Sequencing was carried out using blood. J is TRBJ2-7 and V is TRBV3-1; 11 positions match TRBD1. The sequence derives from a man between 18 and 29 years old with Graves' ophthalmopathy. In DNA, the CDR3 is TGTGCCAGCAGCCTCGGACAGGGGGCTGGCGAGCAGTACTTC. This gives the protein CASSLGQGAGEQYF.